The rows below give T cell receptor beta chains drawn from one sample of a study of T cells after yellow fever vaccination. TCRdb fed the 5' RACE reads into MiXCR, producing one record per CDR3 protein. The table records hundreds of thousands of distinct CDR3 sequences, around an eighth of them present only once. This specimen consisted of PBMCs, obtained on the day of the yellow fever booster vaccination. The origin of the receptors is a man under 40 who received the YFV17D yellow fever vaccine. Both conserved end residues are part of each CDR3. The D gene is left open where the match is weak. The listing skips clone size in some rows; elsewhere it reads once, few, many or a size class.

V gene,CDR3 length,J gene,clone size,D gene,CDR3 DNA,CDR3 protein
TRBV5-4,14,TRBJ2-5,-,-,TGTGCCAGCAGCTTTAGGACGGAACAAGAGACCCAGTACTTC,CASSFRTEQETQYF
TRBV27,14,TRBJ1-2,few,-,TGTGCCAGCAGTGGGGGGGGGCGCGACTATGGCTACACCTTC,CASSGGGRDYGYTF
TRBV20-1,15,TRBJ2-6,few,-,TGCAGTGCTAGTGGATGGGGGCGCGAGGCCAACGTCCTGACTTTC,CSASGWGREANVLTF
TRBV5-1,16,TRBJ2-4,few,-,TGCGCCAGCAGCTTGGTTGGCAGGGCGGAAAAAAACATTCAGTACTTC,CASSLVGRAEKNIQYF
TRBV29-1,13,TRBJ2-2,many,TRBD2,TGCAGCGTTAGCGGGAGGGCCCCCGGGGAGCTGTTTTTT,CSVSGRAPGELFF
TRBV15,16,TRBJ2-5,few,TRBD2,TGTGCCACCAGCAGAGGGTCTCGGACTAGTCAAGAGACCCAGTACTTC,CATSRGSRTSQETQYF
TRBV24-1,16,TRBJ2-3,-,TRBD2,TGTGCCACGCTCCCGGGACTAGCAAAAAGCACAGATACGCAGTATTTT,CATLPGLAKSTDTQYF
TRBV20-1,14,TRBJ2-5,few,-,TGCAGTGCTCGACTCGGGGGAGGAAGAGAGACCCAGTACTTC,CSARLGGGRETQYF
TRBV7-2,15,TRBJ1-1,-,TRBD1,TGTGCCAGCAGCACACTGACAGGGGGTGGAACTGAAGCTTTCTTT,CASSTLTGGGTEAFF
TRBV20-1,15,TRBJ2-3,many,TRBD2,TGCAGTGCGACGACTAGCGGGAGGGCCGCGGATACGCAGTATTTT,CSATTSGRAADTQYF
TRBV7-2,16,TRBJ2-1,many,-,TGTGCCAGCAGCAACCTAGAGGGAGTCAGGTTCAATGAGCAGTTCTTC,CASSNLEGVRFNEQFF
TRBV20-1,14,TRBJ1-2,few,-,TGCAGTGCACAGAGACAGAACTCTAACTATGGCTACACCTTC,CSAQRQNSNYGYTF
TRBV7-2,16,TRBJ2-5,-,TRBD2,TGTGCCAGCAGCTCTGCCAGCGGGATACCGCAAGAGACCCAGTACTTC,CASSSASGIPQETQYF
TRBV7-2,16,TRBJ2-7,few,-,TGTGCCAGCAGCTTAGGGGGGGCCCTTGGGACCTACGAGCAGTACTTC,CASSLGGALGTYEQYF
TRBV28,14,TRBJ2-5,-,TRBD2,TGTGCCAGCTTAGCGGGAGAGGAGATAGAGACCCAGTACTTC,CASLAGEEIETQYF
TRBV6-2/TRBV6-3,14,TRBJ2-2,few,-,TGTGCCAGCAGTTACGGAGTCACAACCGGGGAGCTGTTTTTT,CASSYGVTTGELFF
TRBV12-3/TRBV12-4,17,TRBJ1-1,few,-,TGTGCCAGCAGTTTGGGGCAGGGTGGGAAGGGCGGCACTGAAGCTTTCTTT,CASSLGQGGKGGTEAFF
TRBV7-2,16,TRBJ1-1,-,-,TGTGCCAGCAGCTTAGTAGGTCCGGGCATGAACACTGAAGCTTTCTTT,CASSLVGPGMNTEAFF
TRBV27,14,TRBJ2-7,many,-,TGTGCCAGCAGTTTATATCCTAGCGCGAACGAGCAGTACTTC,CASSLYPSANEQYF
TRBV28,16,TRBJ2-7,few,-,TGTGCCAGCAGTTTTCTCCTGGGGGAACTATCCTACGAGCAGTACTTC,CASSFLLGELSYEQYF
TRBV7-9,12,TRBJ1-2,many,-,TGTGCCAGCAGCACGGACAGCTATGGCTACACCTTC,CASSTDSYGYTF
TRBV11-2,15,TRBJ2-1,few,-,TGTGCCAGCAGCTCACAACCTGGAACCGGCAATGAGCAGTTCTTC,CASSSQPGTGNEQFF
TRBV28,18,TRBJ2-7,many,-,TGTGCCAGCAGTTCGAATATCGCCCCGGGACGACGACTCTACGAGCAGTACTTC,CASSSNIAPGRRLYEQYF